The clone carrying this T cell receptor (beta chain) was counted many times. What it recognizes is unknown. The data belong to a study of CD8 T cells in ankylosing spondylitis. Overall study results and limits: A motif in TCR beta, a set of roughly 8 highly homologous variants, appeared characteristic of ankylosing spondylitis blood.

TCRdb passed the 5' RACE reads through MiXCR, listing each CDR3 protein once. The table has 450,000 to 550,000 distinct CDR3 sequences, under 5.5% seen once. Germline CDR1 is SGHRS and CDR2 is YFSETQ. V lost 5 bases and J lost 5, with 19 bases in between. There are 15 residues in the CDR3. The rearrangement uses TRBV5-1 and TRBJ2-5, with TRBD1 as a possible D gene (6 bases). The sequence came from a male donor with ankylosing spondylitis. The sample was blood, either unsorted or a sorted T cell fraction (not recorded which). The CDR3 loop is CASSTPLGAGETQYF. For the CDR3, the DNA is TGCGCCAGCAGTACCCCCTTGGGGGCTGGGGAGACCCAGTACTTC.